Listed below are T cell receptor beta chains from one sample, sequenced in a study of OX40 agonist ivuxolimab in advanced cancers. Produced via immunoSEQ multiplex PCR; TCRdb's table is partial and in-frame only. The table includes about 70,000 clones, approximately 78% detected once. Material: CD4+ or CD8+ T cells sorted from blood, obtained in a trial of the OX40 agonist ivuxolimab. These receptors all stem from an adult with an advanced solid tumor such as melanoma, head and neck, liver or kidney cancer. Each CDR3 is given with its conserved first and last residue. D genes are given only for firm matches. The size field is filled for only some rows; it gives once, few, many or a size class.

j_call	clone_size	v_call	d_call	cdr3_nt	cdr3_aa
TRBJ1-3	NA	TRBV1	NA	TGCACCAGCAAGCGAGGCACACCAGAGGGAAACACCATATATTTT	CTSKRGTPEGNTIYF
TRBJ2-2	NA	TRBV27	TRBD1	TGTGCCAGCAGTACAGGGGCCACCGGGGAGCTGTTTTTT	CASSTGATGELFF
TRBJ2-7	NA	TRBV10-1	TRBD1	TGCGCCAGCAGTGCGGGACAGGGATTCTACGAGCAGTACTTC	CASSAGQGFYEQYF
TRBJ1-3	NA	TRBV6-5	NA	TGTGCCAGCAGTTACGCCGGGAGCTCTGGAAACACCATATATTTT	CASSYAGSSGNTIYF
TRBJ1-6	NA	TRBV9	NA	TGTGCCAGCAGCGCGGCAGTTTCTAGTTCACCCCTCCACTTT	CASSAAVSSSPLHF
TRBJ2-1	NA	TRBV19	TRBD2	TGTGCCAGTAGTAGGGCTCCGGGACTAGGCCCCTACAATGAGCAGTTCTTC	CASSRAPGLGPYNEQFF
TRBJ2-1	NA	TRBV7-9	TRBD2	TGTGCCAGCAGCCCCTGGCGGGGGGACTACAATGAGCAGTTCTTC	CASSPWRGDYNEQFF
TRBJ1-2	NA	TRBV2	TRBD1	TGTGCCAGCAGTGACAACAGGGGGCTTGATGGCTACACCTTC	CASSDNRGLDGYTF
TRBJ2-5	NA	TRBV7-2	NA	TGTGCCAGCAGCTTAAAGGGGTTGGCCCAGTACTTC	CASSLKGLAQYF
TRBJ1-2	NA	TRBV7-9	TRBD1	TGTGCCAGCAGCCCGTCGGACAGGGTCGACGGCTACACCTTC	CASSPSDRVDGYTF
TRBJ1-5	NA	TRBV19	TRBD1	TGTGCCAGTAGTTTGACGGACAGGGGGCCTCAGCCCCAGCATTTT	CASSLTDRGPQPQHF
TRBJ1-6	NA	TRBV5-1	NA	TGCGCCAGCAGCTTCTCCTATAATTCACCCCTCCACTTT	CASSFSYNSPLHF
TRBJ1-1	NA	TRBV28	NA	TGTGCCAGCAGTGCCATGAACACTGAAGCTTTCTTT	CASSAMNTEAFF
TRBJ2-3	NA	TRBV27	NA	TGTGCCAGCAGACGCTACATTAGCACAGATACGCAGTATTTT	CASRRYISTDTQYF
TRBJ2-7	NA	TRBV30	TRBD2	TGTGCCTGGAGCCCCGGGGGTAGCGGGGCCTACGAGCAGTACTTC	CAWSPGGSGAYEQYF
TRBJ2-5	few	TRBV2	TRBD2	TGTGCCAGCAGATTCCGGACTAGCGGTCTCCAAGAGACCCAGTACTTC	CASRFRTSGLQETQYF
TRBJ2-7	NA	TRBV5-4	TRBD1	TGTGCCAGCAGCTTGGAGGGACAGTCCTACGAGCAGTACTTC	CASSLEGQSYEQYF
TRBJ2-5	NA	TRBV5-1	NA	TGCGCCAGCACCCCGGGGACGACAGGAGGGTCTCAAGAGACCCAGTACTTC	CASTPGTTGGSQETQYF
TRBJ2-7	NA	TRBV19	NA	TGTGCCAGTAGTGGCGGTACCTACGAGCAGTACTTC	CASSGGTYEQYF
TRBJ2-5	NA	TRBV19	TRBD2	TGTGCCAGTAGTTCTAGCGGGGGGCAGGAGACCCAGTACTTC	CASSSSGGQETQYF
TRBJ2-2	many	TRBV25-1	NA	TGTGCCAGCAGGACCCCCGACTGGCGGGAAAACGGGGAGCTGTTTTTT	CASRTPDWRENGELFF
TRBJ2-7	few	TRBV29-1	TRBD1	TGCAGCGTTGGGTCCGGGACAGGGGGACGCGAGCAGTACTTC	CSVGSGTGGREQYF
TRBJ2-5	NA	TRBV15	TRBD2	TGTGCCACCAGCAAGAGCGGGAAGCTAGCGGGAGGCACATCACATGAGACCCAGTACTTC	CATSKSGKLAGGTSHETQYF
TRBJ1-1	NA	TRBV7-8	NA	TGTGCCAGCAGCCCCACAGGGTGGAACACTGAAGCTTTCTTT	CASSPTGWNTEAFF
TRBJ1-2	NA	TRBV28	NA	TGTGCCAGCAGTTCTCTCCCCTATGGCTACACCTTC	CASSSLPYGYTF
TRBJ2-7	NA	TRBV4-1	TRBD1	TGCGCCAGCAGCTACGGGACAGGGGACGACGAGCAGTACTTC	CASSYGTGDDEQYF
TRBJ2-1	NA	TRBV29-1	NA	TGCAGCGTCCGTCCCGACAGATACAATGAGCAGTTCTTC	CSVRPDRYNEQFF
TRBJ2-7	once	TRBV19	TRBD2	TGTGCCAGTAGCGGCCCACAAGGCGGGAGGAGCGAGCAGTACTTC	CASSGPQGGRSEQYF
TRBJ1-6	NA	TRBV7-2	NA	TGTGCCAGCAGTCTTAGGGTGGGGGGGGATTCACCCCTCCACTTT	CASSLRVGGDSPLHF
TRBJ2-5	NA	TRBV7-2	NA	TGTGCCAGCAGCCAACGTCCGGTGCAAGAGACCCAGTACTTC	CASSQRPVQETQYF
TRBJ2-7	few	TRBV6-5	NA	TGTGCCAGCAGTTCGGGGGGACAGGACTCCTACGAGCAGTACTTC	CASSSGGQDSYEQYF
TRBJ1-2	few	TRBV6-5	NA	TGTGCCAGCAGCCCAATAGGACAGCAGAACTATGGCTACACCTTC	CASSPIGQQNYGYTF
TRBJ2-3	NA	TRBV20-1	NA	TGCAGTGCCCACCTCGGGACGCAGTATTTT	CSAHLGTQYF
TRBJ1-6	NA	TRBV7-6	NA	TGTGCCAGCAGCTCCGCCCCCCCTGGGGGCACTAATTCACCCCTCCACTTT	CASSSAPPGGTNSPLHF
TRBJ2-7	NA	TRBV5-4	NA	TGTGCCAGCAGCCCCAGGCTTAAGGGAGAGCAGTACTTC	CASSPRLKGEQYF
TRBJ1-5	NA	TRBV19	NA	TGTGCCAGTAGTATGGGCCTCGGGAGCAATCAGCCCCAGCATTTT	CASSMGLGSNQPQHF
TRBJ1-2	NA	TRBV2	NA	TGTGCCAGCAGGAGGGCCGGGGGGCATGGCTATGGCTACACCTTC	CASRRAGGHGYGYTF
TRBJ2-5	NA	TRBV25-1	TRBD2	TGTGCCAGCAGTGATCCTTGGCGGGGGGAGACCCAGTACTTC	CASSDPWRGETQYF
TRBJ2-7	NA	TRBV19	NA	TGTGCCTCCGGGGGCTACGAGCAGTACTTC	CASGGYEQYF
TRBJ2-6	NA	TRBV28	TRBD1	TGTGCCAGCAGCCGGGACAGGGGTGCAGGGGCCAACGTCCTGACTTTC	CASSRDRGAGANVLTF
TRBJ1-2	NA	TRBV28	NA	TGTGCCAGCAGCCCAGGGAACTATGGCTACACCTTC	CASSPGNYGYTF
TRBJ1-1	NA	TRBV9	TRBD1	TGTGCCAGCAGCGTAGAGGGCCAGGGGGCAACTGAAGCTTTCTTT	CASSVEGQGATEAFF
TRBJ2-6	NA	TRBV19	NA	TGTGCCAGTAGTATAGCCAGGAGGGGGGGCCCTGGGGCCAACGTCCTGACTTTC	CASSIARRGGPGANVLTF
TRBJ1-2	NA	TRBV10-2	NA	TGCGCCAGCAGTGAGTCGGGGGCCTTGGGGGGCTACACCTTC	CASSESGALGGYTF
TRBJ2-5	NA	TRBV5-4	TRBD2	TGTGCCAGCAGCCCAGGGACTAGCGGCCAAGAGACCCAGTACTTC	CASSPGTSGQETQYF
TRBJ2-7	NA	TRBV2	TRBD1	TGTGCCAGCAGGGGACAGGGGGCACGGGAGCAGTACTTC	CASRGQGAREQYF
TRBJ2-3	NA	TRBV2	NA	TGTGCCAGCAGTCGGGGGACGGCTAGCACAGATACGCAGTATTTT	CASSRGTASTDTQYF
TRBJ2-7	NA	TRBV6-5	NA	TGTGCCAGCAGTGTGGACGGGTACGAGCAGTACTTC	CASSVDGYEQYF
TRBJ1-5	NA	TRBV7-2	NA	TGTGCCAGCAGCTTTCCCAATCAGCCCCAGCATTTT	CASSFPNQPQHF
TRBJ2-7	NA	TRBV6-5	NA	TGTGCCAGCAGTTACATATGGGGCTCCTCCTACGAGCAGTACTTC	CASSYIWGSSYEQYF
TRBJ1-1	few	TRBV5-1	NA	TGCGCCAGCAGTTCGACTAGCGGGAACACTGAAGCTTTCTTT	CASSSTSGNTEAFF
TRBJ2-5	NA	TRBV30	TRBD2	TGTGCCTGGAGTAGCGGGAGGGTGACCCAGTACTTC	CAWSSGRVTQYF
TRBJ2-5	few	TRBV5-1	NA	TGCGCCAGCAGCTTGGGGACGGCAGAAGAGACCCAGTACTTC	CASSLGTAEETQYF
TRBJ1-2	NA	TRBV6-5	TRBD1	TGTGCCAGCAGCTACGCGAGCAGGGGGGACTATGGCTACACCTTC	CASSYASRGDYGYTF
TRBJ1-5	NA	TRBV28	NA	TGTGCCAGCAGTTTACCAGGACAGCCCTATAGCAATCAGCCCCAGCATTTT	CASSLPGQPYSNQPQHF
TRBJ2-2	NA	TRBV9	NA	TGTGCCAGCAGCGTAGGCGCGGGACCGAACACCGGGGAGCTGTTTTTT	CASSVGAGPNTGELFF
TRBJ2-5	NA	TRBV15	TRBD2	TGTGCCACCAGGGACCGGGGACTAGCGGGGGCAGAGACCCAGTACTTC	CATRDRGLAGAETQYF
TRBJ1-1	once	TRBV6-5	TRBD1	TGTGCCAGCAGTCAGCGGGACAGGAACACTGAAGCTTTCTTT	CASSQRDRNTEAFF
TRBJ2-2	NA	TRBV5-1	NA	TGCGCCAGCAGCTTGCGGTCACCGGGACTCAACACCGGGGAGCTGTTTTTT	CASSLRSPGLNTGELFF